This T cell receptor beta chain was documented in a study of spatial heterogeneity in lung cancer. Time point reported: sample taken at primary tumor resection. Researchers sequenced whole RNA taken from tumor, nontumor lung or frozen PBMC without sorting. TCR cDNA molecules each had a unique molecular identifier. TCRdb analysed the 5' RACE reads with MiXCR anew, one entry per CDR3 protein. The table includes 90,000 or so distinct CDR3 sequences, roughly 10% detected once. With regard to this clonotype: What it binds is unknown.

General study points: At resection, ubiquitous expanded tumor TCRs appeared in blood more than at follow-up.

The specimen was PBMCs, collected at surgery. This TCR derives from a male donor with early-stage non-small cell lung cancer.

CDR3 region: CASSGVRGQGAFF. CDR3 coding DNA: TGTGCCAGCAGTGGGGTTAGGGGGCAGGGAGCTTTCTTT. The chain links TRBV2 to TRBJ1-1, with 7 bases identical to TRBD1. Germline CDR1 is SNHLY and CDR2 is FYNNEI. The CDR3 runs to 13 residues. The V and J ends lost 4 bases and 10 bases, in that order; junction bases with no gene match: 9. Drawing the rest from reference TRBV2 and TRBJ1-1, the complete variable domain is EPEVTQTPSHQVTQMGQEVILRCVPISNHLYFYWYRQILGQKVEFLVSFYNNEISEKSEIFDDQFSVERPDGSNFTLKIRSTKLEDSAMYFCASSGVRGQGAFFGQGTRLTVV.